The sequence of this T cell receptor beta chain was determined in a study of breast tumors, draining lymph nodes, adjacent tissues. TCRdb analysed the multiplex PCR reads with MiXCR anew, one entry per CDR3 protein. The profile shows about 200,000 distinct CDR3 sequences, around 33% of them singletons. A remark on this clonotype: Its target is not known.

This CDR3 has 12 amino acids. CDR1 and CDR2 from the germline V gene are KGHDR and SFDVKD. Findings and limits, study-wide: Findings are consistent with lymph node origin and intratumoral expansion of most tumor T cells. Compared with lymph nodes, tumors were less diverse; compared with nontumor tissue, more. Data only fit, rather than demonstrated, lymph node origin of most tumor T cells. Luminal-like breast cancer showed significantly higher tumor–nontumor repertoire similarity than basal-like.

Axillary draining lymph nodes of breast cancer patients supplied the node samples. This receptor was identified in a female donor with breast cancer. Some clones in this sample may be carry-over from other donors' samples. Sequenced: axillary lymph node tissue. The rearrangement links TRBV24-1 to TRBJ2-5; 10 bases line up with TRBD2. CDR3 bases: TGTGCTCCTGGACTAGCGGCGGAGACCCAGTACTTC. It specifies CAPGLAAETQYF.